This entry lists 7 T cell receptor beta chains sequenced from one sample in a study of post-analysis software for immune sequencing data. Study findings and constraints: When patients were compared with controls, about 5 TRBV segments were more frequent, TRBV5-6, TRBV5-1 and TRBV20-1 among them.

Antigens for these TCRs are unknown. Unique molecular identifiers were built into the TCR beta cDNA libraries. A single record per CDR3 protein comes from TCRdb applying MiXCR to the PCR reads. The sample records about 820,000 distinct CDR3 sequences, about 50% being singletons. The specimen sequenced was blood. The receptor set was obtained from a girl under 18 with multiple sclerosis.

This clonotype was observed a few times. The chain couples TRBV5-1 to TRBJ2-5, with 8 nucleotides matching TRBD2. V dropped 5 bases and J dropped 7; count of bases not matched to a gene: 10. This CDR3 has 14 residues. The germline V gene encodes CDR1 SGHRS and CDR2 YFSETQ. The CDR3 reads CASRSSGSLGTQYF. CDR3 DNA: TGCGCCAGCAGATCTAGCGGGTCACTCGGGACCCAGTACTTC.

This clonotype has just one count. This CDR3 is CASSSSGTRGETQYF. DNA for the CDR3: TGTGCCAGCAGCTCGTCTGGGACTAGAGGCGAGACCCAGTACTTC. This chain connects TRBV7-3 to TRBJ2-5; TRBD2 aligns across 8 bases. This CDR3 has 15 residues. V shed 4 bases, J shed 5 bases, and the junction held 9 bases outside the gene matches. Germline loops: CDR1 SGHTA, CDR2 FQGTGA.

V gene TRBV5-1 combines with J gene TRBJ2-5; D might be TRBD1 (7 bases). The J call may be in error: the DNA end matches TRBJ2-7 better. Looked up from germline, CDR1 is SGHRS and CDR2 is YFSETQ. This CDR3 contains 15 residues. In DNA form, the CDR3 reads TGCGCCAGCAGCCCTCCCGACAGGGCGGGGAACGAGCAGTACTTC. Its translation: CASSPPDRAGNEQYF.

The CDR3 reads CASSWDLTISGEQYF. CDR3 coding DNA: TGTGCCAGCAGCTGGGACTTAACAATCTCGGGCGAGCAGTACTTC. The chain is built from TRBV14 and TRBJ2-7; maybe TRBD2 (6 bases). The germline CDR1 and CDR2 sequences are SGHDN and FVKESK. The CDR3 totals 15 residues. Trimming pared 5 bases from V and 6 bases from J, leaving 20 bases between.

The rearrangement uses TRBV7-9 and TRBJ2-2; unclear D gene. Germline V CDR1 and CDR2: SEHNR, FQNEAQ (reference sequence). There are 12 residues in the CDR3. Deletions cut 5 bases from V and 6 bases from J, with 7 bases between. The CDR3 nucleotides are TGTGCCAGCAGCCCTTCGGCCGGGGAGCTGTTTTTT. Translation gives CASSPSAGELFF.

The chain has TRBV2 and TRBJ2-5; D possibly matches TRBD1 or TRBD2 (7 bases each). From germline, CDR1 is SNHLY and CDR2 FYNNEI. The CDR3 is 16 residues long. With 7 bases removed from V and 1 base from J, the gap between germline ends came to 19 bases. CDR3 nucleotides: TGTGCCAGCATTGCAGGGGGGGGACTAATCCAAGAGACCCAGTACTTC. Protein product: CASIAGGGLIQETQYF.

The rearrangement links TRBV5-1 to TRBJ2-1; 10 nucleotides align to TRBD2. Germline lookup yields CDR1 SGHRS and CDR2 YFSETQ. The CDR3 contains 15 residues. The V and J ends lost 7 bases and 9 bases, in that order; junction bases with no gene match: 13. CDR3 region: CASGTSAGWVTEQFF. In nucleotides, the CDR3 is TGCGCCAGCGGGACTAGCGCCGGGTGGGTGACTGAGCAGTTCTTC.